Shown below are 18 T cell receptor beta chains from a single sample sequenced in a study of blood T cell repertoires in COVID-19. TCRdb keeps only in-frame clones here, not all; method: immunoSEQ multiplex PCR. Here the sample spans 110,000 or so clones, more than 80% being singletons. Sequencing was carried out using peripheral blood. These receptor sequences come from a woman in her forties or fifties with acute or convalescent COVID-19.

This rearrangement joins TRBV7-2 to TRBJ1-2; 7 positions match TRBD1. This CDR3 comprises 15 residues. Germline V gene data show CDR1 as SGHTA and CDR2 as FQGNSA. The junction had 11 bases not matched to a gene; V was cut back by 5 bases and J by 5 bases. In DNA, the CDR3 is TGTGCCAGCAGCCCCTGGACAGGATCAGGATATGGCTACACCTTC. Translating it yields CASSPWTGSGYGYTF.

The rearrangement links TRBV6-5 to TRBJ1-1; perhaps TRBD1 as D (6 bases). The CDR3 has 14 residues. From germline, CDR1 is MNHEY and CDR2 SVGAGI. The V end was cut by 4 bases, the J end by 4 bases, with 13 bases between. This CDR3 reads CASSSYRERTEAFF. The CDR3 coding sequence is TGTGCCAGCAGTTCCTACAGGGAACGCACTGAAGCTTTCTTT.

The chain is built from TRBV28 and TRBJ1-1; 11 positions match TRBD1. Germline CDR1 MDHEN, CDR2 SYDVKM. With V trimmed by 11 bases and J by 6 bases, 11 bases remained unmatched. The CDR3 length is 14 residues. The CDR3 is CAGRTGGIGAEAFF. The DNA for the CDR3 is TGTGCCGGACGGACAGGGGGCATTGGGGCTGAAGCTTTCTTT.

The J gene is TRBJ2-3, the V gene TRBV6-2 or TRBV6-3; D gene unclear. The length of the CDR3 is 11 residues. CDR1 is MNHEY and CDR2 is SVGEGT in the germline V gene. The ends were cut back, 9 bases at V and 4 bases at J, with 8 bases in the middle. The CDR3, as DNA: TGTGCCAGTAGCAGCTCAGATACGCAGTATTTT. It codes for CASSSSDTQYF.

The V gene is TRBV4-1, the J gene TRBJ1-2, with 9 bases matching TRBD1. The CDR3 has 19 residues. The V gene end was trimmed by 2 bases and the J gene end by 3 bases; junction bases not matched to a gene: 16. Germline V gene data show CDR1 as MGHRA and CDR2 as YSYEKL. The CDR3 here is CASSQLQPREDRGHYGYTF. CDR3 sequence (DNA): TGCGCCAGCAGCCAACTCCAACCACGCGAGGACAGGGGACACTATGGCTACACCTTC.

V usage is TRBV6-6 and J usage is TRBJ2-1; possibly TRBD2 for D (6 bases). CDR1 is MNHNY and CDR2 is SVGAGI in the germline V gene (reference sequence). CDR3 length: 14 amino acids. V was clipped by 4 bases and J by 9 bases, with 16 bases between them. The CDR3 coding sequence is TGTGCCAGCAGTTGGGACTCCGCAGTGGGTGAGCAGTTCTTC. Translating gives CASSWDSAVGEQFF.

The chain carries TRBV6-2 or TRBV6-3 and TRBJ1-3, with D unclear. The CDR3 length is 14 residues. Germline V lookup: CDR1 MNHEY, CDR2 SVGEGT. Trimming shortened V by 6 bases and J by 2 bases, and 11 bases separated the two germline ends. For the CDR3, the DNA is TGTGCCAGCAGCGATCCGGGTCCTGGAAACACCATATATTTT. Translated: CASSDPGPGNTIYF.

The sample holds a few counts of this clone. V gene TRBV11-2 combines with J gene TRBJ1-2, with D possibly TRBD1 on 6 matching bases. This CDR3 is 15 amino acids long. The germline CDR1 and CDR2 sequences are SGHAT and FQNNGV. Between the trimmed V and J ends, which lost 5 bases and 7 bases, there was a span of 20 bases. The CDR3 is CASSHTKQGVGGYTF. The CDR3 bases are TGTGCCAGCAGCCATACTAAACAGGGAGTAGGTGGCTACACCTTC.

The chain links TRBV6-5 to TRBJ2-3, with 9 positions matching TRBD1. The CDR3 totals 15 residues. CDR1 MNHEY and CDR2 SVGAGI come from the germline V gene. After removal of 6 bases from V and 1 base from J, the junction contained 5 bases not matched to a gene. This chain's CDR3 is CASRDRGGGTDTQYF. The CDR3 coding sequence is TGTGCCAGCAGGGACAGGGGTGGCGGCACAGATACGCAGTATTTT.

The J gene is TRBJ1-1, the V gene TRBV12-3 or TRBV12-4; D gene uncertain. This CDR3 contains 13 residues. The V end lost 3 bases, the J end lost 4 bases, and 9 bases lay between the germline ends. CDR3 region: CASSLGRGTEAFF. In nucleotides, the CDR3 is TGTGCCAGCAGTTTGGGTAGAGGCACTGAAGCTTTCTTT.

CDR3 residues: CASSLGGLRRTGELFF. The DNA of the CDR3 is TGTGCCAGCAGTTTGGGGGGGCTTAGGCGCACCGGGGAGCTGTTTTTT. V is TRBV28 and J is TRBJ2-2; maybe TRBD2 (7 bases). The CDR3 has 16 amino acids. CDR1 is MDHEN and CDR2 is SYDVKM in the germline V gene. Trimming took 3 bases from V and 4 from J, leaving 15 bases between them.

This rearrangement joins TRBV28 to TRBJ1-3; a possible D gene is TRBD1 (6 bases). The CDR3 runs to 14 residues. Trimming stripped 8 bases from V and 4 bases from J, with 15 bases between. The germline CDR1 and CDR2 sequences are MDHEN and SYDVKM. The CDR3 protein is CASRETGAGNTIYF. The DNA of the CDR3 is TGTGCCAGCCGAGAGACAGGCGCAGGAAACACCATATATTTT.

The chain has TRBV30 and TRBJ1-2; D unclear. Germline CDR1 GTSNPN, CDR2 SVGIG (reference sequence). This CDR3 region has 14 residues. V was shortened by 4 bases and J by 4 bases, with 16 bases between the two germline ends. The CDR3 here is CAWNPPRPLYGYTF. The CDR3 nucleotides read TGTGCCTGGAACCCCCCGAGGCCGCTCTATGGCTACACCTTC.

This clone was picked up a small number of times. This sequence joins TRBV4-1 and TRBJ1-3; the match to TRBD1 covers 7 bases. This CDR3 contains 17 residues. Germline V gene sequence: CDR1 MGHRA, CDR2 YSYEKL. Germline trimming cut 1 base from V and 0 bases from J; bases unmatched to any gene: 6. The CDR3 DNA follows: TGCGCCAGCAGCCAAGTAGGGGGCTATCGCTCTGGAAACACCATATATTTT. It yields the protein CASSQVGGYRSGNTIYF.

V usage is TRBV27 and J usage is TRBJ2-7, with TRBD1 identical over 9 bases. The germline gives CDR1 MNHEY, CDR2 SMNVEV (reference sequence). V was clipped by 5 bases and J by 0 bases; unmatched bases: 5. This CDR3 has 15 amino acids. The CDR3, as DNA: TGTGCCAGCAGTGCCGGGACAGGGCCCTCCTACGAGCAGTACTTC. Protein: CASSAGTGPSYEQYF.

V usage is TRBV9 and J usage is TRBJ1-2; the D gene is possibly TRBD1 (5 bases). Germline V gene data show CDR1 as SGDLS and CDR2 as YYNGEE. Trimming cost V 0 bases and J 0 bases, with 9 bases left between them. The CDR3 sequence is 15 residues long. The chain's CDR3 is CASSVEQVANYGYTF. CDR3 sequence (DNA): TGTGCCAGCAGCGTAGAACAGGTAGCTAACTATGGCTACACCTTC.

The chain joins TRBV2 to TRBJ2-7; TRBD2 matches 12 bases. This CDR3 is 19 amino acids long. V was pared by 8 bases and J by 0 bases, with 17 bases of the junction left unmatched. Germline values: CDR1 SNHLY, CDR2 FYNNEI. CDR3 region: CASSKRRGLAGLSSYEQYF. CDR3 nucleotides: TGTGCCAGCTCGAAGAGAAGGGGACTAGCGGGCCTTAGCTCCTACGAGCAGTACTTC.

The rearrangement uses TRBV5-1 and TRBJ1-3; possible D gene TRBD1, 6 bases. The CDR3 spans 13 residues. Between the trimmed V and J ends, which lost 4 bases and 2 bases, there was a span of 7 bases. CDR1 SGHRS and CDR2 YFSETQ come from the germline V gene. As DNA, the CDR3 is TGCGCCAGCAGCGAGGGGGCTGGAAACACCATATATTTT. Translation gives CASSEGAGNTIYF. The entire variable domain, with the rest obtained from reference TRBV5-1 and TRBJ1-3, is as follows: KAGVTQTPRYLIKTRGQQVTLSCSPISGHRSVSWYQQTPGQGLQFLFEYFSETQRNKGNFPGRFSGRQFSNSRSEMNVSTLELGDSALYLCASSEGAGNTIYFGEGSWLTVV.